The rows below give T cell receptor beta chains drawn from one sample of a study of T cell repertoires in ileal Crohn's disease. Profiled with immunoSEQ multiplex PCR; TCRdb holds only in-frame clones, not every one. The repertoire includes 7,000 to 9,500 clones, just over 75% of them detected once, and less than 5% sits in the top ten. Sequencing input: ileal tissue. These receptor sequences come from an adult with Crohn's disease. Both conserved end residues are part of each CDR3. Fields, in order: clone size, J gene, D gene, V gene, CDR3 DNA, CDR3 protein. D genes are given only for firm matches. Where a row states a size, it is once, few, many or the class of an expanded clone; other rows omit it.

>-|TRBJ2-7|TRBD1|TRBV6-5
TGTGCCAGCAGTTACCGGGGGACAGGGGCCTACGAGCAGTACTTC
CASSYRGTGAYEQYF
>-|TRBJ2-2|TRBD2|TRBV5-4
TGTGCCAGCAGCTTGGAACCGGGACTAGCGGGAACCGGGGAGCTGTTTTTT
CASSLEPGLAGTGELFF
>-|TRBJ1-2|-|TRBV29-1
TGCAGCGTTGTCCAAGGTGGGCGGGGTTGGGGCTACACCTTC
CSVVQGGRGWGYTF
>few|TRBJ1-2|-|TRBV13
TGTGCCAGCAGCTCCAGGGATTTGGCGCCCGGCTACACCTTC
CASSSRDLAPGYTF
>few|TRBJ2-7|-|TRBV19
TGTGCCAGTAGTCCTCGGACTTCGCGGGACGAGCAGTACTTC
CASSPRTSRDEQYF
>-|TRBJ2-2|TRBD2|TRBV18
TGTGCCAGCTCACACCGGACTAGCCTACTGAACACCGGGGAGCTGTTTTTT
CASSHRTSLLNTGELFF
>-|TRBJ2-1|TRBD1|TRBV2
TGTGCCAGCAGTGAAGAAGGGACAGGGTACAATGAGCAGTTCTTC
CASSEEGTGYNEQFF
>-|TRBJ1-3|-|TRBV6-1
TGTGCCAGCAGTGATAGGAAAAAGGGAACAGGGATTCTCTCTGGAAACACCATATATTTT
CASSDRKKGTGILSGNTIYF
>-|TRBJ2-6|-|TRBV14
TGTGCCAGCAGTTTCCAGGGCCCCGGGGCCAACGTCCTGACTTTC
CASSFQGPGANVLTF
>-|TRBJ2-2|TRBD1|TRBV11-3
TGTGCCAGCAGCTCAACAGGGGGCGAATGGACCGGGGAGCTGTTTTTT
CASSSTGGEWTGELFF
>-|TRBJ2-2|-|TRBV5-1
TGCGCCAGCAGCTCTCTAGCGAACACCGGGGAGCTGTTTTTT
CASSSLANTGELFF
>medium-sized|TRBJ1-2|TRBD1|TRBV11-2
TGTGCCAGCAGCTTAGCCCAGGACAGGGGAGGACGCTTTTATGGCTACACCTTC
CASSLAQDRGGRFYGYTF
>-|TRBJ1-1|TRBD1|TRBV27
TGTGCCAGCAGTTTCGGGCAGGGGGGCACTGAAGCTTTCTTT
CASSFGQGGTEAFF
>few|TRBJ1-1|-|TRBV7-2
TGTGCCAGCAGCGGGGGCAAGCTAAACACTGAAGCTTTCTTT
CASSGGKLNTEAFF
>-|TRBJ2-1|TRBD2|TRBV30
TGTGCCTGGAGGGCCGGCGCTAGCGGGAGGAAGGATGAGCAGTTCTTC
CAWRAGASGRKDEQFF
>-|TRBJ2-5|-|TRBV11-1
TGTGCCAGCAGCGCGACTAGGGAGACCCAGTACTTC
CASSATRETQYF
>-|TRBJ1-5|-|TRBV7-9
TGTGCCAGCAGCCACGGGGTCGAGCAGCCCCAGCATTTT
CASSHGVEQPQHF
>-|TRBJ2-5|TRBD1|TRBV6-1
TGTGCCAGCCACAGGGGGCCAGAGACCCAGTACTTC
CASHRGPETQYF
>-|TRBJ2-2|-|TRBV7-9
TGTGCCAGCAGGGACCGAGGGTCCTCGGGCACCGGGGAGCTGTTTTTT
CASRDRGSSGTGELFF
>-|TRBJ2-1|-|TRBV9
TGTGCCAGCAGCGTAAGCGGCGGAAATGAGCAGTTCTTC
CASSVSGGNEQFF
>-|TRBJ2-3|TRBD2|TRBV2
TGTGCCAGCACCCCACTAGCGGCGAGCACAGATACGCAGTATTTT
CASTPLAASTDTQYF
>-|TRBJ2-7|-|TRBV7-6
TGTGCCAGCAGCTTGCGGGGCCCTAACACCCACGAGCAGTACTTC
CASSLRGPNTHEQYF
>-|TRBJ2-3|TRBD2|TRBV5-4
TGTGCCAGCAGCCAGCGGGGGTGGACAGATACGCAGTATTTT
CASSQRGWTDTQYF
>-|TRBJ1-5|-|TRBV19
TGTGCCAGTACTGGCAGGGATATGGAGCCCCAGCATTTT
CASTGRDMEPQHF
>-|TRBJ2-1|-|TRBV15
TGTGCCACCAGCAGAGTGTCGACTTCGGACAATGAGCAGTTCTTC
CATSRVSTSDNEQFF
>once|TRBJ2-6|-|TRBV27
TGTGCCAGCAGTCCCCGACCGAACCAGAGGGCAAGCTCTGGGGCCAACGTCCTGACTTTC
CASSPRPNQRASSGANVLTF
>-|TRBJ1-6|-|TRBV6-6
TGTGCCAGCAGTAAGACACCGGGGAATTCACCCCTCCACTTT
CASSKTPGNSPLHF
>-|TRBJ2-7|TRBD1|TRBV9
TGTGCCAGCAGCGAAAGACAGGGGCCGGGGTACGAGCAGTACTTC
CASSERQGPGYEQYF
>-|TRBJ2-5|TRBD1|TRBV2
TGTGCCAGCAAGGGAACAGGGGGTTGGACAGAGACCCAGTACTTC
CASKGTGGWTETQYF
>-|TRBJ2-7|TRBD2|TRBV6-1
TGTGCCAGCAGTGAAGCACTAGCGGGCTCCTACGAGCAGTACTTC
CASSEALAGSYEQYF
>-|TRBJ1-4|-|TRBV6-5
TGTGCCAGCAGTTACGGTGGAGGAGTGACTAATGAAAAACTGTTTTTT
CASSYGGGVTNEKLFF
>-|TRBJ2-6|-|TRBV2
TGTGCCAGCAGTGTTGCGGACAGACTGATATTCTCTGGGGCCAACGTCCTGACTTTC
CASSVADRLIFSGANVLTF
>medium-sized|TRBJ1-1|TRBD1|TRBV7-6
TGTGCCAGCAGTCTAGGGGACAGGGGAGATGAAGCTTTCTTT
CASSLGDRGDEAFF
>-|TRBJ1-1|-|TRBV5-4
TGTGCCAGCAGCTTCTTGGGAGGTCAGCGGACTGAAGCTTTCTTT
CASSFLGGQRTEAFF
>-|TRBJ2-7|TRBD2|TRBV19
TGTGCCAGTACCCTAAAAGTCGGGGGGACCTACGAGCAGTACTTC
CASTLKVGGTYEQYF
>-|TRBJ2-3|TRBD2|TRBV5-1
TGCGCCAGCAGCCCGGGGACTAGCGGGAGAGTCGGAGATACGCAGTATTTT
CASSPGTSGRVGDTQYF
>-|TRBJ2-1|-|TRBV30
TGTGCCTTGGAAAGTTACGGGAGAGGGCACAATGAGCAGTTCTTC
CALESYGRGHNEQFF
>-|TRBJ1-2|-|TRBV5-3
TGTGCCAGAAGCTTCCGGGACACCCACAATAACTATGGCTACACCTTC
CARSFRDTHNNYGYTF
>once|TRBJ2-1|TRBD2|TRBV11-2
TGTGCCAGCAGCCTTCAAACTAGCGGACCTACCGATGAGCAGTTCTTC
CASSLQTSGPTDEQFF
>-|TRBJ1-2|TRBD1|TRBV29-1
TGCAGCGCGGACAGGGGGCTTAATGGCTACACCTTC
CSADRGLNGYTF
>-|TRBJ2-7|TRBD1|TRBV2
TGTGCCAGCAGTATGGGACAGGGTAGCCACGAGCAGTACTTC
CASSMGQGSHEQYF
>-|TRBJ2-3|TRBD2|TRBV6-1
TGTGCCAGCAGTGAAAGGGTAGCGGGGGCTCTCAGAGATACGCAGTATTTT
CASSERVAGALRDTQYF
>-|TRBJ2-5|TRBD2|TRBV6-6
TGTGCCAGCAGTTTCGGGGGGGCCGGAGGAGAGACCCAGTACTTC
CASSFGGAGGETQYF
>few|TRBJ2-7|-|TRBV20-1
TGCAGTGCTCTCCTAGGCGAGCAGTACTTC
CSALLGEQYF
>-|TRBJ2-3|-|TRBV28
TGTGCCAGCAGTTCCCCCGGGACAGATACGCAGTATTTT
CASSSPGTDTQYF
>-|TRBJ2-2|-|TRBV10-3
TGTGCCATCAGTGGGGGGGCCGGGGAGCTGTTTTTT
CAISGGAGELFF
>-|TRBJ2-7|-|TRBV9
TGTGCCAGCAGCGTAGGGGCAGAACCCTACGAGCAGTACTTC
CASSVGAEPYEQYF
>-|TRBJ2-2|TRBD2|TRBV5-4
TGTGCCAGCAGCTTACCAGCGGGGGCGAACACCGGGGAGCTGTTTTTT
CASSLPAGANTGELFF
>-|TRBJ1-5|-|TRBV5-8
TGTGCCAGCAGCTTAACGTGGAGGTACCTTTTCAATCAGCCCCAGCATTTT
CASSLTWRYLFNQPQHF
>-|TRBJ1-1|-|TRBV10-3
TGTGCCATCAGTGAGTCGGGGGGGTTGGGGCCCACTGAAGCTTTCTTT
CAISESGGLGPTEAFF
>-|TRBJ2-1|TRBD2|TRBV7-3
TGTGCCAGCAGCGGCGGGAGAGAGAGAGGCAATGAGCAGTTCTTC
CASSGGRERGNEQFF
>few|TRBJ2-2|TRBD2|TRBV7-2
TGTGCCAGCAGCCCGACTAGCGGGACGAACACCGGGGAGCTGTTTTTT
CASSPTSGTNTGELFF
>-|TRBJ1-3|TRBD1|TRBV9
TGTGCCAGCAGCTACGACAGGGGCTCTGGAAACACCATATATTTT
CASSYDRGSGNTIYF